Shown below are 19 T cell receptor beta chains from a single sample sequenced in a study of early T cells in non-severe SARS-CoV-2 infection (dated by TCRdb to about 2021). The library was prepared using 5' RACE. The instrument given in TCRdb is NextSeq 500. Starting from the raw public reads, TCRdb applied fastp trimming at Q25, assembled clones with MiXCR and retained in-frame beta chains. One record per CDR3 amino acid sequence lists the most common genes and DNA. The sample contains over 50,000 distinct CDR3 sequences, less than 14% of them found a single time. The ten largest clones add up to about 1.7% of the sample. Sample: whole blood. The receptors originated from an adult who was a healthcare worker with PCR-confirmed SARS-CoV-2 infection or an uninfected control (not recorded which).

This clonotype was seen ten or more times. The rearrangement uses TRBV7-9 and TRBJ1-1, with D unclear. Trimming took 5 bases from V and 4 from J, leaving 11 bases between them. The CDR3 has 13 amino acids. Germline-derived CDR1 and CDR2 are SEHNR and FQNEAQ (reference sequence). The DNA of the CDR3 is TGTGCCAGCAGCGCCCCGGTTTTCACTGAAGCTTTCTTT. Its protein product is CASSAPVFTEAFF.

The J gene is TRBJ2-1, the V gene TRBV4-1; tentatively, D is TRBD1 (5 bases). The CDR3 length is 13 residues. Germline V gene sequence: CDR1 MGHRA, CDR2 YSYEKL. V was cut by 6 bases and J by 7 bases, with 13 bases left in between. The CDR3 protein is CASSWQGWNEQFF. The CDR3, as DNA: TGCGCCAGCAGTTGGCAGGGCTGGAATGAGCAGTTCTTC.

The chain is built from TRBV7-2 and TRBJ2-3; D remains unclear. Germline V gene sequence: CDR1 SGHTA, CDR2 FQGNSA. The CDR3 spans 15 residues. V lost 1 base and J lost 1, with 9 bases in between. The CDR3 sequence: CASSLGGFGTDTQYF. CDR3 coding DNA: TGTGCCAGCAGCTTAGGGGGATTCGGCACAGATACGCAGTATTTT.

This chain links TRBV5-1 with TRBJ1-1, with a possible D match to TRBD1 (5 bases). The CDR3 runs to 14 residues. The V gene's germline CDR1 is SGHRS and CDR2 YFSETQ. Deletions cut 2 bases from V and 10 bases from J, with 18 bases between. The CDR3 region has the DNA TGCGCCAGCAGCTTATCCCATCGGGACGAAGGAGCTTTCTTT. This translates into CASSLSHRDEGAFF.

The CDR3: CAWSVGQVGNSGYTF. The CDR3 coding sequence is TGTGCCTGGAGTGTAGGGCAGGTTGGCAATAGTGGCTACACCTTC. The genes are TRBV30 and TRBJ1-2; D not certain. Germline CDR1 reads GTSNPN; CDR2 reads SVGIG (reference sequence). The CDR3 is 15 residues long. Trimming pared 0 bases from V and 7 bases from J, leaving 18 bases between.

A few counts support this clonotype. The rearrangement links TRBV20-1 to TRBJ1-3; 9 bases align to TRBD1. After removal of 5 bases from V and 1 base from J, the junction contained 6 bases not matched to a gene. Germline V lookup: CDR1 DFQATT, CDR2 SNEGSKA (reference sequence). The CDR3 is 15 residues long. In nucleotides, the CDR3 is TGCAGTGCTCAGGACAGGGGATCGTCTGGAAACACCATATATTTT. It codes for CSAQDRGSSGNTIYF.

This clonotype was seen repeatedly, ten times or more. J is TRBJ1-1 and V is TRBV7-9, with D unclear. The CDR3 extends over 12 amino acids. Trimming took 5 bases from V and 6 from J, leaving 10 bases between them. Germline V gene data show CDR1 as SEHNR and CDR2 as FQNEAQ (reference sequence). CDR3 nucleotides: TGTGCCAGCAGCGCGCCTTTGGCTGAAGCTTTCTTT. Its translation is CASSAPLAEAFF.

This clonotype was detected ten times or more. The V call is TRBV6-1, the J call TRBJ2-2; D might be TRBD1 (5 bases). There are 14 residues in the CDR3. CDR1 and CDR2 (germline): MNHNS, SASEGT. Trimming took 4 bases from V and 2 from J, leaving 8 bases between them. The CDR3 DNA reads as TGTGCCAGCAGTGTAACAGGAAACACCGGGGAGCTGTTTTTT. Protein sequence: CASSVTGNTGELFF.

This clonotype has only one observation. The chain has TRBV7-2 and TRBJ2-4, with TRBD1 matching over 7 bases. The V gene end was trimmed by 3 bases and the J gene end by 7 bases; junction bases not matched to a gene: 3. CDR1 and CDR2 from the germline V gene are SGHTA and FQGNSA. The CDR3 runs 13 residues. For the CDR3, the DNA is TGTGCCAGCAGCTTGAGCAGGGGGAACATTCAGTACTTC. Translated: CASSLSRGNIQYF.

This clonotype showed up many times. The chain joins TRBV19 to TRBJ2-3; D unresolved. V shed 7 bases and J shed 2 bases, with 13 bases lying between them. Germline values: CDR1 LNHDA, CDR2 SQIVND (reference sequence). This CDR3 spans 14 amino acids. The CDR3 nucleotides read TGTGCCAGTAAGAGGCCAGGTGCCACAGATACGCAGTATTTT. As protein: CASKRPGATDTQYF.

The chain has TRBV11-2 and TRBJ2-2, with 8 bases fitting TRBD2. The length of the CDR3 is 15 residues. The ends lost 6 bases at V and 4 bases at J; junction bases unmatched: 7. Germline CDR1 reads SGHAT; CDR2 reads FQNNGV. CDR3 DNA sequence: TGTGCCAGCAGACCGGCCGGGACTAGCACCGGGGAGCTGTTTTTT. This gives the protein CASRPAGTSTGELFF.

This clonotype has at least ten counts. The rearrangement uses TRBV29-1 and TRBJ1-1; D ambiguous. The CDR3 is 15 residues long. The V end lost 2 bases, the J end lost 4 bases, and 17 bases lay between the germline ends. Germline assignment: CDR1 SQVTM and CDR2 ANQGSEA. The CDR3 bases are TGCAGCGTTGAACTAATCTGGGTAGCCGGCACTGAAGCTTTCTTT. This gives the protein CSVELIWVAGTEAFF.

This rearrangement joins TRBV28 to TRBJ1-1; no clear D. The CDR3 loop spans 13 amino acids. Trimming took 5 bases from V and 1 from J, leaving 8 bases between them. Germline assignment: CDR1 MDHEN and CDR2 SYDVKM. The CDR3, as DNA: TGTGCCAGCAGTCTATCGCAGAACACTGAAGCTTTCTTT. It codes for CASSLSQNTEAFF.

Many counts were recorded for this clonotype. The rearrangement uses TRBV7-9 and TRBJ2-5; tentative D call: TRBD2 (6 bases). Germline V gene sequence: CDR1 SEHNR, CDR2 FQNEAQ (reference sequence). The CDR3 has 15 residues. V was pared by 8 bases and J by 4 bases, with 20 bases between. CDR3 nucleotide sequence: TGTGCCAGCCAGAATGGGGACTTTAAAAGAGAGACCCAGTACTTC. The encoded protein is CASQNGDFKRETQYF.

The genes are TRBV6-5 and TRBJ1-4, with a tentative D call TRBD1 (5 bases). The V end was cut by 4 bases, the J end by 0 bases, with 12 bases between. The CDR3 covers 16 residues. Germline values: CDR1 MNHEY, CDR2 SVGAGI. The CDR3 sequence: CASSFSGHTTNEKLFF. CDR3 sequence (DNA): TGTGCCAGCAGTTTTTCAGGACATACAACTAATGAAAAACTGTTTTTT.

This sequence joins TRBV6-1 and TRBJ2-7, with 7 bases lining up with TRBD2. The CDR3 has 15 residues. The J segment lost 4 bases and the V segment lost 0 bases, leaving 6 bases of the junction unmatched. CDR1 is MNHNS, CDR2 SASEGT, per germline. The CDR3 is CASSEASGGRYEQYF. As DNA, the CDR3 is TGTGCCAGCAGTGAAGCTTCGGGGGGTCGGTACGAGCAGTACTTC.

This clonotype was seen a handful of times. The chain couples TRBV6-1 to TRBJ1-1; 7 bases are shared with TRBD1. CDR3 size: 14 residues. Per germline, CDR1 MNHNS and CDR2 SASEGT. With V trimmed by 6 bases and J by 6 bases, 10 bases remained unmatched. The CDR3, as DNA: TGTGCCAGCAGCCTGACAGGGATGGAGGCTGAAGCTTTCTTT. Protein product: CASSLTGMEAEAFF.

This clonotype was recorded at least ten times. The chain has TRBV27 and TRBJ2-1; D gene uncertain. This CDR3 region has 16 residues. V lost 5 bases to trimming and J lost 8 bases, with 22 bases between them. Looked up from germline, CDR1 is MNHEY and CDR2 is SMNVEV (reference sequence). CDR3 amino acids: CASSHLWSVPADEQFF. The CDR3 nucleotides read TGTGCCAGCAGTCATTTATGGAGCGTGCCCGCCGATGAGCAGTTCTTC.

The J gene is TRBJ2-7, the V gene TRBV6-6; 8 positions match TRBD1. The CDR3 length is 16 residues. Trimming at V came to 4 bases and at J to 5 bases, leaving 13 bases not matched to a gene. Germline CDR1 MNHNY, CDR2 SVGAGI (reference sequence). CDR3 DNA: TGTGCCAGCAGTTCGCCCGGCGACAGGGGAAGGGACGAGCAGTACTTC. Its protein product is CASSSPGDRGRDEQYF.